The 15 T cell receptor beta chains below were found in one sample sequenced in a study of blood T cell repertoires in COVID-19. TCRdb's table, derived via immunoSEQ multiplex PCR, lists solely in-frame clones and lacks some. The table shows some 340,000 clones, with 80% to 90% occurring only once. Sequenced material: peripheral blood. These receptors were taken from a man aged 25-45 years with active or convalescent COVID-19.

CDR3 residues: CASSSSTNEQFF. The DNA for the CDR3 is TGTGCCAGCAGTTCAAGCACCAATGAGCAGTTCTTC. The chain uses TRBV28 and TRBJ2-1, with D hard to call. The CDR3 contains 12 residues. In germline, CDR1 is MDHEN, CDR2 SYDVKM. Trimming took off 4 bases at V and 6 bases at J, with 7 bases between the two ends.

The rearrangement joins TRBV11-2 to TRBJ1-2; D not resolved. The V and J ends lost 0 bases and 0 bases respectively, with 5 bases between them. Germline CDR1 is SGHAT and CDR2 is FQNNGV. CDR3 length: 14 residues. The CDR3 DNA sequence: TGTGCCAGCAGCTTAGACGGTACTAACTATGGCTACACCTTC. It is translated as CASSLDGTNYGYTF.

The CDR3 nucleotides are TGTGCCACCCGACAGGGAAACACTGAAGCTTTCTTT. It translates to CATRQGNTEAFF. The chain has TRBV6-5 and TRBJ1-1, with 7 nucleotides matching TRBD1. V trimming: 10 bases; J trimming: 2 bases; junction bases outside the gene matches: 4. The CDR3 consists of 12 residues. Germline CDR1 reads MNHEY; CDR2 reads SVGAGI.

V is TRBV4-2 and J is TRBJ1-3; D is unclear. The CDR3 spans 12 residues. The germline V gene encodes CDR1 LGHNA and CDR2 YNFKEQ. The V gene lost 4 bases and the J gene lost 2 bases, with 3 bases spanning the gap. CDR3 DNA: TGTGCCAGCAGCCCAGCTGGAAACACCATATATTTT. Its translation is CASSPAGNTIYF.

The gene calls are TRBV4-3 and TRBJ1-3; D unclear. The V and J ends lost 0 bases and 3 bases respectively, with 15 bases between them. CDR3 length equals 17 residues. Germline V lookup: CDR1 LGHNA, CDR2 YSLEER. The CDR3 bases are TGCGCCAGCAGCCAAGATCTAAAGGCGGCTGGTGGAAACACCATATATTTT. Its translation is CASSQDLKAAGGNTIYF.

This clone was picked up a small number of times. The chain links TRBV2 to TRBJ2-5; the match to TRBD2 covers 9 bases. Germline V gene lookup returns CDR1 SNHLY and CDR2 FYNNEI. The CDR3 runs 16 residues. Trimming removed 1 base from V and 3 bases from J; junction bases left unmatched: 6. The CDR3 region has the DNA TGTGCCAGCAGTGAAGTATCATTAGCGGGGGAAGAGACCCAGTACTTC. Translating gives CASSEVSLAGEETQYF.

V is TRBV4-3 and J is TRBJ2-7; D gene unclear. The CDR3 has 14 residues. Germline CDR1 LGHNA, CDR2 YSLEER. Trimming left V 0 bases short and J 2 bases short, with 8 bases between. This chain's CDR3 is CASSQDLQAYEQYF. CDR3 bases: TGCGCCAGCAGCCAAGATCTGCAGGCCTACGAGCAGTACTTC.

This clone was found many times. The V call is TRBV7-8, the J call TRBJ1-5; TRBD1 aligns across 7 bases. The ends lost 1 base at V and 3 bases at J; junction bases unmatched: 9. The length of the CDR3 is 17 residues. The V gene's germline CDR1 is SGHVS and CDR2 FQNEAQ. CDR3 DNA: TGTGCCAGCAGCTTAGTTGCGGCCAGGGGGTTCAATCAGCCCCAGCATTTT. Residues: CASSLVAARGFNQPQHF.

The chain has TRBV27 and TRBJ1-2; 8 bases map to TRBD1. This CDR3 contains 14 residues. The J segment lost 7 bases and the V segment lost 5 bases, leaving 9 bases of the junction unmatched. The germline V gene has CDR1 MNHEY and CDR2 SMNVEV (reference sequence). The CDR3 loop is CASSPRTGISGYTF. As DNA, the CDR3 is TGTGCCAGCAGTCCGCGGACAGGGATCTCTGGCTACACCTTC.

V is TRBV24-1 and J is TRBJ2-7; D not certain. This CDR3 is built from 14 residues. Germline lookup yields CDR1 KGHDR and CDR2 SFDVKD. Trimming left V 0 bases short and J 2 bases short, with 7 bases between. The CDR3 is CATSDLQVPYEQYF. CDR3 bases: TGTGCCACCAGTGATTTGCAGGTCCCCTACGAGCAGTACTTC.

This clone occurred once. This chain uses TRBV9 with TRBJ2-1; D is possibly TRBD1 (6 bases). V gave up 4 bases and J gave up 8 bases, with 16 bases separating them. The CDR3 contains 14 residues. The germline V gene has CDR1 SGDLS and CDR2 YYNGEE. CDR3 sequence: CASSPSNREHEQFF. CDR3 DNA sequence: TGTGCCAGCAGCCCAAGCAACAGGGAACATGAGCAGTTCTTC.

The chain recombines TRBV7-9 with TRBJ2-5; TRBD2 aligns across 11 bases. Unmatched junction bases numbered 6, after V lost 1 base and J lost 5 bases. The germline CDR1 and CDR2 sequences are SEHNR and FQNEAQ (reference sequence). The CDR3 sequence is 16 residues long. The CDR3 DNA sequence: TGTGCCAGCAGCTTAGGACTAGCGGGGACACGGGAGACCCAGTACTTC. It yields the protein CASSLGLAGTRETQYF.

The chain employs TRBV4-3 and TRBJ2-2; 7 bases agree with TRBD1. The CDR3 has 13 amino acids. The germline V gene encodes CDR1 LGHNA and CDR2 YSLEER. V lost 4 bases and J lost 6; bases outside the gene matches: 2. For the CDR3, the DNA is TGCGCCAGCAGCCCTACAGGGGCCGGGGAGCTGTTTTTT. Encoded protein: CASSPTGAGELFF.

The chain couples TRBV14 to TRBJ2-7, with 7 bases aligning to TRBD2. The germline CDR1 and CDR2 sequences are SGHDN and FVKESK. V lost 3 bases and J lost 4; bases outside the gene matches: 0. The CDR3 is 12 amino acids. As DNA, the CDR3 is TGTGCCAGCAGCCAGGGAGGGTACGAGCAGTACTTC. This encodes CASSQGGYEQYF.

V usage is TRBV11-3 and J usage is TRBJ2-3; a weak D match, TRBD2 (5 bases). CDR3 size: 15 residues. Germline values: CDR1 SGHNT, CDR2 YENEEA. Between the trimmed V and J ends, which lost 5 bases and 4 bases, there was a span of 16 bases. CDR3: CASSPRGLRADTQYF. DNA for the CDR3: TGTGCCAGCAGCCCTCGGGGTTTGAGGGCAGATACGCAGTATTTT.